The source of this T cell receptor beta chain is a study of T cells in women clearing cervical HPV infection. The wider study: Women with histologically confirmed HPV16-related CIN3 or worse, 2 with invasive cancer, served as cases.

Of note for this clone: The antigen remains undetermined. The read finishes 3 residues shy of the CDR3 end, and the germline J gene is used to complete it.

This CDR3 has 15 amino acids. CDR1 and CDR2 from the germline V gene are GTSNPN and SVGIG (reference sequence). The data were produced by immunoSEQ multiplex PCR, yet TCRdb's version contains in-frame clones alone and is incomplete. Its clone listing holds around 30,000 clones. Dot-blot hybridization genotyped cervical HPV amplified with MY09/MY11 PCR. Notes on the study in general: Cases carried less TRBV6-7 than controls: about 0.1% versus 0.15%.

This sequence originates from a woman aged 18 to 75 with a cervical HPV16 infection that either progressed to CIN3+ or cleared (not recorded which). The rearrangement joins TRBV30 to TRBJ2-3, with 7 bases fitting TRBD2. Sequenced input: blood buffy coat. The CDR3 sequence is CAWSAAGVNRGTQYF. The CDR3 DNA, read in part, is TGTGCCTGGAGTGCCGCGGGAGTGAACCGGGGGACG.